This TCR beta chain appears in the sequencing data of a study of T cells in Graves' hyperthyroidism and ophthalmopathy. Germline V gene lookup returns CDR1 LNHDA and CDR2 SQIVND (reference sequence). Trimming removed 5 bases from V and 6 bases from J; junction bases left unmatched: 4. The CDR3 has 12 residues. There were TCR beta CDR3 regions amplified from RNA transcripts. A first-round RT-PCR of the TCR CDR3 used the HTBI primer set. Each CDR3 protein is one row after TCRdb ran MiXCR on the multiplex PCR reads. This table holds roughly 570,000 distinct CDR3 sequences, under 60% found once. For Graves' hyperthyroidism to be stable, ophthalmopathy could not progress within 18 months. At least ten counts were recorded for this clonotype.

Sequenced input: peripheral blood or thyroid tissue (not recorded which). This clonotype was obtained from a woman under 30 with Graves' hyperthyroidism. This sequence joins TRBV19 and TRBJ2-7, with TRBD1 matching 7 bases. CDR3 residues: CASSPTGVEQYF. CDR3 DNA: TGTGCCAGTAGTCCAACAGGGGTCGAGCAGTACTTC.